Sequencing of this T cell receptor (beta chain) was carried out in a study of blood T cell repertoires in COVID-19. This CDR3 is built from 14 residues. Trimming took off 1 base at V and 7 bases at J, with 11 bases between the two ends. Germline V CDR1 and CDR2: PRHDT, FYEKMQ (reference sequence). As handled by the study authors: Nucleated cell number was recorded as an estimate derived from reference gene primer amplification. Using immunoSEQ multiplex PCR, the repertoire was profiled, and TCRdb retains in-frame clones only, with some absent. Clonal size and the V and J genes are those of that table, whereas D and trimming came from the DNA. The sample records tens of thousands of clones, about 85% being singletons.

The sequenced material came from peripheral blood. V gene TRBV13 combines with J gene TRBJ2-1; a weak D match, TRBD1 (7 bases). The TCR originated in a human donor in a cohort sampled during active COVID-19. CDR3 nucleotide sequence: TGTGCCAGCAGCTTAGAGGCAGGGGGGAATGAGCAGTTCTTC. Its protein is CASSLEAGGNEQFF.